This T cell receptor beta chain came from a study of T cell repertoires in cytomegalovirus infection. As for the study in general: Indicated by public TCR beta signatures were CMV infection and matching HLA type.

This clonotype has just a few counts. Its specificity is unknown. TCRdb re-called the reads with MiXCR, one entry per CDR3 protein. The sample yields hundreds of thousands of distinct CDR3 sequences, more than 8% seen once. V gave up 7 bases and J gave up 7 bases, with 14 bases separating them. The CDR3 covers 13 residues. The germline CDR1 and CDR2 sequences are SGHKS and YYEKEE (reference sequence). Notes on the study in general: Cumulated frequencies of public TCR beta families served to identify carriers of CMV plus the relevant HLA. There were HLA-C-restricted CMV-specific TCR beta clonotypes dominating the ex vivo response.

The clonotype originates from a human donor in good health (CMV status not recorded). Some clones in this sample may be carry-over from other donors' samples. Sequenced: PBMCs. This rearrangement joins TRBV5-5 to TRBJ2-2; D is possibly TRBD1 or TRBD2 (5 bases each). The CDR3 loop is CASLPGTVGELFF. CDR3 DNA sequence: TGTGCCAGCTTACCAGGGACCGTCGGGGAGCTGTTTTTT. Full variable domain (remainder filled in from reference TRBV5-5 and TRBJ2-2): DAGVTQSPTHLIKTRGQQVTLRCSPISGHKSVSWYQQVLGQGPQFIFQYYEKEERGRGNFPDRFSARQFPNYSSELNVNALLLGDSALYLCASLPGTVGELFFGEGSRLTVL.